The rows below give T cell receptor beta chains drawn from one sample of a study of cytotoxic CD8 clonotypes in ibrutinib-treated CLL. Generated by immunoSEQ multiplex PCR, the TCRdb table keeps only in-frame clones and is missing some. The table includes roughly 110,000 clones, more than 55% detected once. The sequenced sample was PBMCs, obtained after 24 months of ibrutinib treatment. These receptor sequences come from a human donor with chronic lymphocytic leukemia. Each CDR3 is given with its conserved first and last residue. Fields, in order: J gene, clone size, D gene, V gene, CDR3 length, CDR3 DNA, CDR3 protein. The D gene is left open where the match is weak. Clone size is shown for a subset of rows, as once, few, many or a class of expanded clone.

TRBJ2-7 | - | - | TRBV6-5 | 13 | TGTGCCAGCAGTTATCGAGGTTTGGACGAGCAGTACTTC | CASSYRGLDEQYF
TRBJ1-4 | few | TRBD1 | TRBV19 | 13 | TGTGCCAGTACCCCCGGGGACAGGGCAAAACTGTTTTTT | CASTPGDRAKLFF
TRBJ1-5 | - | TRBD1 | TRBV15 | 16 | TGTGCCACCAGCAGAGGGGGGCAGGGGGCTAAGCAGCCCCAGCATTTT | CATSRGGQGAKQPQHF
TRBJ2-1 | few | - | TRBV4-3 | 13 | TGCGCCAGCAGCCAAGATAGGGGGGTCGAGCAGTTCTTC | CASSQDRGVEQFF
TRBJ2-7 | - | - | TRBV7-2 | 12 | TGTGCCAGCAGCCCTTTATCCCCCGAGCAGTACTTC | CASSPLSPEQYF
TRBJ2-5 | - | - | TRBV5-4 | 13 | TGTGCCAGCAGCCGGGCCTTCCAAGAGACCCAGTACTTC | CASSRAFQETQYF
TRBJ2-2 | few | - | TRBV9 | 15 | TGTGCCAGCAGCGTAGTTGGCCCGGGAACCGGGGAGCTGTTTTTT | CASSVVGPGTGELFF
TRBJ2-7 | - | - | TRBV30 | 11 | TGTGCCTGGAGGGGGCATTACGAGCAGTACTTC | CAWRGHYEQYF
TRBJ2-5 | few | - | TRBV18 | 15 | TGTGCCAGCTCACCAACAGTGCAGGCAGTTGGGACCCAGTACTTC | CASSPTVQAVGTQYF
TRBJ2-3 | - | - | TRBV29-1 | 12 | TGCAGCGTTGTGCCTAGCACAGATACGCAGTATTTT | CSVVPSTDTQYF
TRBJ2-5 | once | TRBD2 | TRBV2 | 15 | TGTGCCAGCAGTGGAAGCGGGACGTCCCAAGAGACCCAGTACTTC | CASSGSGTSQETQYF